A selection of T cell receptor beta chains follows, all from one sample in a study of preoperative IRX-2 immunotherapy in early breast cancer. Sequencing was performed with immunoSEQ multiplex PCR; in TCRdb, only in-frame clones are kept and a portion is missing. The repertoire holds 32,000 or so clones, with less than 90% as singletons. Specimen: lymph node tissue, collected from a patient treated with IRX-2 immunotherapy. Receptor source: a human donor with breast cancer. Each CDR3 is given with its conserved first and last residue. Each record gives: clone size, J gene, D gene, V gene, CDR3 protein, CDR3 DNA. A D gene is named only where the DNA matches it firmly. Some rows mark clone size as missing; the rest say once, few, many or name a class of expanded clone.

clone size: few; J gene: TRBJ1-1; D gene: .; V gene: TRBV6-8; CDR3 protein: CASSRQNFEAFF; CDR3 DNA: TGTGCCAGCAGCCGTCAGAATTTTGAAGCTTTCTTT
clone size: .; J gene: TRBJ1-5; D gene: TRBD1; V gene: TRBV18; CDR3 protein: CASSPGQGYQPQHF; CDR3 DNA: TGTGCCAGCTCACCTGGACAGGGCTATCAGCCCCAGCATTTT
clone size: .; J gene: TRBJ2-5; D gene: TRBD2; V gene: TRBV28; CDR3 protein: CASSSPRGSGRGETQYF; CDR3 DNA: TGTGCCAGCAGTTCCCCGAGGGGTAGCGGGAGGGGAGAGACCCAGTACTTC
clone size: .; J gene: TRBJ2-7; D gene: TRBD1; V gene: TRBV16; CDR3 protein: CASSQPRAGGNFYEQYF; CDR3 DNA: TGTGCCAGCAGCCAACCGCGCGCAGGGGGCAACTTCTACGAGCAGTACTTC
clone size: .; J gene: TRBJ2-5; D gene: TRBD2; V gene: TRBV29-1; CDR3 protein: CSVGTSGDRRTQYF; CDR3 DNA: TGCAGCGTTGGGACTAGCGGAGATAGGAGGACCCAGTACTTC
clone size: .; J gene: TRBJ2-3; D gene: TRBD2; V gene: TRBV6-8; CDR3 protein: CASTPGTIIAQYF; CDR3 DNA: TGTGCCAGTACGCCCGGGACTATTATCGCGCAGTATTTT
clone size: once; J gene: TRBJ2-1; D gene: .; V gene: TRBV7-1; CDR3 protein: CASSLGQGHEQFF; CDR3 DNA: TGTGCCAGCAGCTTAGGCCAAGGCCATGAGCAGTTCTTC
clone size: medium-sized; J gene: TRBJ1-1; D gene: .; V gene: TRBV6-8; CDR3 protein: CARYGLLAEAFF; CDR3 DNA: TGTGCCAGATATGGCCTCTTGGCAGAAGCTTTCTTT
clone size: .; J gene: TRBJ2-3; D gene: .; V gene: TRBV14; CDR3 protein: CASRMSSTDTQYF; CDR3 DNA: TGTGCCAGCCGGATGTCTAGCACAGATACGCAGTATTTT
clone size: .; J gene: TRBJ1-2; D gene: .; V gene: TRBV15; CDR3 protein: CATSRARAGANYGYTF; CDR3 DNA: TGTGCCACCAGCAGAGCCCGGGCAGGGGCGAACTATGGCTACACCTTC
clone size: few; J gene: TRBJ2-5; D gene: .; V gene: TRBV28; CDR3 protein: CASSLQDSRFATQYF; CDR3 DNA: TGTGCCAGCAGTTTACAGGACAGTCGGTTCGCGACCCAGTACTTC
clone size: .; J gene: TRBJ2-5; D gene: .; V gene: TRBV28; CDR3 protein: CASTVPGRETQYF; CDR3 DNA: TGTGCCAGCACCGTACCCGGACGGGAGACCCAGTACTTC
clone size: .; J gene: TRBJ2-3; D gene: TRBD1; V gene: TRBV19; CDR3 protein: CASSIRQGIVSTDTQYF; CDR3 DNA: TGTGCCAGTAGTATCCGACAGGGGATCGTAAGCACAGATACGCAGTATTTT